Listed below are T cell receptor beta chains from one sample, sequenced in a study of shared clonotypes between healthy human individuals. Profiling relied on immunoSEQ multiplex PCR, and the TCRdb table lists in-frame clones only, not all of them. In the table there are under 1,900,000 clones, 98% of which are singletons. The specimen sequenced was naive CD4+ T cells sorted from blood. The origin of the receptors is a man aged 25-45 years in good health. Each CDR3 is given with its conserved first and last residue. D genes are given only for firm matches. Where a row states a size, it is once, few, many or the class of an expanded clone; other rows omit it.

d_call	cdr3_length	v_call	clone_size	j_call	cdr3_aa	cdr3_nt
-	15	TRBV7-2	-	TRBJ2-1	CASSRGVVSYNEQFF	TGTGCCAGCAGCCGTGGGGTGGTTTCCTACAATGAGCAGTTCTTC
-	14	TRBV19	-	TRBJ2-2	CASSILGGTGELFF	TGTGCCAGTAGTATCCTTGGGGGCACCGGGGAGCTGTTTTTT
-	13	TRBV30	once	TRBJ1-5	CAWSPTLNQPQHF	TGTGCCTGGAGTCCAACCCTGAATCAGCCCCAGCATTTT
-	14	TRBV2	-	TRBJ1-5	CASAGRGTNQPQHF	TGTGCCAGCGCTGGAAGAGGCACCAATCAGCCCCAGCATTTT
-	16	TRBV15	-	TRBJ1-2	CATSRRRGLDPHGYTF	TGTGCCACCAGCAGAAGGAGGGGACTGGATCCCCATGGCTACACCTTC
-	13	TRBV18	-	TRBJ1-1	CASSSLRDTEAFF	TGTGCCAGCTCCTCCCTGAGGGACACTGAAGCTTTCTTT
-	13	TRBV5-4	-	TRBJ1-1	CASSFPENTEAFF	TGTGCCAGCAGCTTCCCGGAGAACACTGAAGCTTTCTTT
-	14	TRBV18	-	TRBJ1-5	CASSPRPGNQPQHF	TGTGCCAGCTCACCACGGCCAGGGAATCAGCCCCAGCATTTT
-	16	TRBV9	-	TRBJ2-1	CASSVGGRVGFNEQFF	TGTGCCAGCAGCGTAGGGGGTAGAGTTGGATTCAATGAGCAGTTCTTC
-	13	TRBV14	-	TRBJ1-5	CASSRGGGQPQHF	TGTGCCAGCAGCCGAGGGGGTGGCCAGCCCCAGCATTTT
TRBD2	13	TRBV5-5	-	TRBJ2-7	CASATSGRPKQYF	TGTGCCAGCGCAACTAGCGGGAGGCCGAAGCAGTACTTC
-	16	TRBV5-5	once	TRBJ2-2	CASSLAAGRNTGELFF	TGTGCCAGCAGCTTGGCGGCAGGGCGGAACACCGGGGAGCTGTTTTTT
-	13	TRBV23-1	-	TRBJ1-4	CASDPEGSEKLFF	TGCGCCAGTGATCCGGAGGGAAGCGAAAAACTGTTTTTT
TRBD2	13	TRBV30	-	TRBJ2-5	CAWSVGGRETQYF	TGTGCCTGGAGTGTTGGCGGGAGGGAGACCCAGTACTTC
TRBD2	14	TRBV6-5	-	TRBJ2-7	CASRLAGGSYEQYF	TGTGCCAGCAGGCTAGCGGGAGGCAGCTACGAGCAGTACTTC
-	14	TRBV2	-	TRBJ2-7	CASIGDGRLYEQYF	TGTGCCAGCATAGGCGACGGCCGACTCTACGAGCAGTACTTC
-	15	TRBV11-2	-	TRBJ1-2	CASSSAVAANYGYTF	TGTGCCAGCAGCTCAGCAGTGGCAGCCAACTATGGCTACACCTTC
-	15	TRBV15	-	TRBJ2-7	CATSRATSPLEGEYF	TGTGCCACCAGCAGAGCTACGTCACCCCTTGAAGGGGAGTACTTC
-	21	TRBV9	-	TRBJ1-1	CASSVGLGGASPTRLNTEAFF	TGTGCCAGCAGCGTAGGCTTGGGGGGCGCGTCTCCGACTCGGTTGAACACTGAAGCTTTCTTT
TRBD2	15	TRBV29-1	-	TRBJ2-3	CSVIPNGRASDTQYF	TGCAGCGTCATCCCCAACGGGAGGGCCTCAGATACGCAGTATTTT
-	14	TRBV10-2	-	TRBJ2-2	CASSELGTTGELFF	TGCGCCAGCAGTGAGTTGGGTACCACCGGGGAGCTGTTTTTT
-	12	TRBV28	-	TRBJ2-7	CASRPQGGEQYF	TGTGCCAGCAGACCGCAGGGTGGCGAGCAGTACTTC
-	13	TRBV10-3	-	TRBJ1-1	CAISVAEVTEAFF	TGTGCCATCAGTGTTGCTGAGGTTACTGAAGCTTTCTTT
-	12	TRBV6-5	-	TRBJ2-7	CASRPGPYEQYF	TGTGCCAGCCGACCGGGACCCTACGAGCAGTACTTC
-	12	TRBV18	-	TRBJ1-1	CASSTGNTEAFF	TGTGCCAGCTCAACAGGGAACACTGAAGCTTTCTTT
TRBD2	16	TRBV9	-	TRBJ2-5	CASSPRTSGVQETQYF	TGTGCCAGCAGCCCGAGGACTAGCGGGGTCCAAGAGACCCAGTACTTC
-	15	TRBV6-5	-	TRBJ1-2	CASRNGGIGNYGYTF	TGTGCCAGCAGAAACGGGGGTATCGGGAACTATGGCTACACCTTC
-	14	TRBV12-5	-	TRBJ2-3	CASGLASLTDTQYF	TGTGCTAGTGGTTTGGCTAGCCTCACAGATACGCAGTATTTT
-	14	TRBV5-6	once	TRBJ1-5	CASSLFDGNQPQHF	TGTGCCAGCAGCTTGTTCGATGGCAATCAGCCCCAGCATTTT
TRBD2	15	TRBV9	-	TRBJ2-7	CASSAGRAVPYEQYF	TGTGCCAGCAGCGCGGGGAGGGCAGTTCCCTACGAGCAGTACTTC
TRBD2	16	TRBV25-1	-	TRBJ2-4	CASSEVGRADKNIQYF	TGTGCCAGCAGTGAAGTGGGGAGGGCTGACAAAAACATTCAGTACTTC
-	16	TRBV6-4	-	TRBJ2-3	CASRGTHRRVTDTQYF	TGTGCCAGCAGAGGGACCCATCGGAGGGTCACAGATACGCAGTATTTT
TRBD2	18	TRBV11-2	-	TRBJ2-7	CASSHGDLAGSSSYEQYF	TGTGCCAGCAGCCACGGGGATCTAGCGGGTTCCTCATCCTACGAGCAGTACTTC
-	18	TRBV18	-	TRBJ1-5	CASSPEPPNGAGNQPQHF	TGTGCCAGCTCACCAGAGCCCCCCAACGGCGCTGGCAATCAGCCCCAGCATTTT
TRBD2	14	TRBV6-1	-	TRBJ2-1	CASRSSGSVNEQFF	TGTGCCAGCAGATCGAGCGGGAGCGTCAATGAGCAGTTCTTC
-	14	TRBV27	-	TRBJ1-2	CASSLSPANYGYTF	TGTGCCAGCAGTTTATCGCCAGCTAACTATGGCTACACCTTC
-	16	TRBV7-9	once	TRBJ1-5	CASSPPGWGGNQPQHF	TGTGCCAGCAGCCCCCCTGGGTGGGGCGGCAATCAGCCCCAGCATTTT
-	10	TRBV4-1	-	TRBJ2-3	CASGEDTQYF	TGCGCCAGCGGAGAAGATACGCAGTATTTT
-	14	TRBV30	-	TRBJ1-2	CAWSLGGASPGYTF	TGTGCCTGGAGTCTGGGGGGGGCTTCGCCTGGCTACACCTTC
TRBD2	14	TRBV28	-	TRBJ2-7	CATLSTSRIYEQYF	TGTGCCACTCTATCGACTAGCAGAATCTACGAGCAGTACTTC
-	13	TRBV7-2	-	TRBJ2-4	CASSFLQSVDQYF	TGTGCCAGCAGCTTCCTGCAGTCGGTGGATCAGTACTTC
-	16	TRBV5-6	-	TRBJ2-1	CASSSFSGGIYNEQFF	TGTGCCAGCAGCTCGTTTAGCGGAGGAATCTACAATGAGCAGTTCTTC
TRBD2	16	TRBV11-2	-	TRBJ2-7	CASSHGGASGTYEQYF	TGTGCCAGCAGCCACGGTGGGGCTAGCGGGACCTACGAGCAGTACTTC
-	15	TRBV7-2	once	TRBJ1-1	CASTRAPGIGTEAFF	TGTGCCAGCACCCGCGCCCCGGGCATTGGCACTGAAGCTTTCTTT
TRBD1	18	TRBV7-2	-	TRBJ1-1	CASSLVIRWGTGSTEAFF	TGTGCCAGCAGCTTAGTTATTAGGTGGGGGACAGGGAGCACTGAAGCTTTCTTT
-	15	TRBV28	-	TRBJ2-3	CASTLLGGTTDTQYF	TGTGCCAGCACCTTATTGGGTGGGACCACAGATACGCAGTATTTT
TRBD1	16	TRBV4-1	once	TRBJ1-4	CASSQEGTGVNEKLFF	TGCGCCAGCAGCCAAGAGGGGACAGGGGTTAATGAAAAACTGTTTTTT
-	15	TRBV5-6	-	TRBJ2-5	CASSLGPDRVETQYF	TGTGCCAGCAGCTTGGGACCGGACCGAGTGGAGACCCAGTACTTC
-	14	TRBV7-2	-	TRBJ2-2	CASSLVWRGGELFF	TGTGCCAGCAGCTTAGTCTGGCGGGGCGGGGAGCTGTTTTTT
-	17	TRBV4-2	-	TRBJ2-6	CASSQGHRGSGANVLTF	TGTGCCAGCAGCCAAGGTCACAGAGGCTCTGGGGCCAACGTCCTGACTTTC
TRBD2	14	TRBV30	-	TRBJ2-3	CAWTSGISTDTQYF	TGTGCCTGGACTAGCGGGATCAGTACAGATACGCAGTATTTT
TRBD1	17	TRBV7-8	-	TRBJ2-1	CASSVRPGQGSYNEQFF	TGTGCCAGCAGCGTACGTCCGGGACAGGGTTCCTACAATGAGCAGTTCTTC
-	14	TRBV5-8	-	TRBJ2-1	CASSFRLASGEQFF	TGTGCCAGCAGCTTTAGGCTAGCGTCCGGTGAGCAGTTCTTC
-	14	TRBV12-2	-	TRBJ2-7	CARFRDRSSYEQYF	TGTGCACGATTCCGGGACAGGTCCTCCTACGAGCAGTACTTC